The 21 T cell receptor beta chains reported below all come from one sample, sequenced in a study of T cells after yellow fever vaccination. TCRdb independently ran MiXCR on the 5' RACE reads; one entry per CDR3 protein. The sample lists about 340,000 distinct CDR3 sequences; under 15% were seen once. This specimen consisted of CD4+ T cells sorted from PBMCs, obtained 15 days after the yellow fever booster vaccination. The source is a man younger than 30 who received the YFV17D yellow fever vaccine.

This sequence joins TRBV7-2 and TRBJ2-7; 9 positions match TRBD1. CDR1 is SGHTA and CDR2 is FQGNSA in the germline V gene. Trimming at V came to 5 bases and at J to 4 bases, leaving 9 bases not matched to a gene. CDR3 size: 15 residues. The CDR3 DNA follows: TGTGCCAGCAGCCTACGGGGACAGGGTCTGTACGAGCAGTACTTC. It codes for CASSLRGQGLYEQYF.

The rearrangement uses TRBV5-1 and TRBJ2-1, with TRBD2 matching over 9 bases. This CDR3 comprises 18 residues. Germline trimming cut 3 bases from V and 1 base from J; bases unmatched to any gene: 11. Germline lookup yields CDR1 SGHRS and CDR2 YFSETQ. In DNA form, the CDR3 reads TGCGCCAGCAGCTCACGAACTCAGCGGGGGGTATCCTACAATGAGCAGTTCTTC. This translates into CASSSRTQRGVSYNEQFF.

This chain links TRBV28 with TRBJ2-7; possibly TRBD2 for D (7 bases). CDR1 and CDR2 from the germline V gene are MDHEN and SYDVKM. V lost 6 bases, J lost 0 bases, and 15 bases lay in between. This CDR3 comprises 15 residues. The CDR3 reads CASSSSGEGSYEQYV. The CDR3 DNA follows: TGTGCCAGCAGCTCTTCAGGGGAGGGCTCCTACGAGCAGTACGTC.

This clonotype was observed a handful of times. J is TRBJ1-6 and V is TRBV27, with D unclear. The CDR3 loop spans 15 amino acids. Per the germline V gene, CDR1 is MNHEY and CDR2 is SMNVEV (reference sequence). V lost 6 bases and J 7 bases, leaving 16 bases between the germline ends. The CDR3 loop reads CASSNGVLLNSPLHF. As DNA, the CDR3 is TGTGCCAGCAGCAACGGGGTACTCTTAAATTCACCCCTCCACTTT.

This clonotype occurred a few times. V and J are TRBV4-3 and TRBJ1-2; the match to TRBD1 covers 7 bases. This CDR3 spans 17 amino acids. Germline V lookup: CDR1 LGHNA, CDR2 YSLEER. J lost 0 bases, V lost 4 bases, and 11 bases had no gene match. CDR3 region: CASSPWMGQNPNYGYTF. CDR3 coding DNA: TGCGCCAGCAGCCCGTGGATGGGACAGAACCCTAACTATGGCTACACCTTC.

The chain links TRBV24-1 to TRBJ1-2, with 7 bases lining up with TRBD1. Germline assignment: CDR1 KGHDR and CDR2 SFDVKD. Trimming took 5 bases from V and 2 from J; bases not matched to a gene: 10. There are 16 residues in the CDR3. The DNA for the CDR3 is TGTGCCACCAGTGGGGTCACAGGGGATGGGAACTATGGCTACACCTTC. It is translated as CATSGVTGDGNYGYTF.

This clonotype was picked up many times. This chain uses TRBV7-3 with TRBJ2-1; 9 positions agree with TRBD2. This CDR3 has 14 residues. Losses at the gene ends were 2 bases for V and 8 bases for J; bases not matched to a gene: 4. Germline values: CDR1 SGHTA, CDR2 FQGTGA. CDR3 sequence reads: CASSLGRGGYEQFF. CDR3 in DNA: TGTGCCAGCAGCTTAGGGCGGGGGGGCTATGAGCAGTTCTTC.

This chain links TRBV6-2 or TRBV6-3 with TRBJ1-2, with D possibly TRBD1 on 5 matching bases. The ends were cut back, 7 bases at V and 8 bases at J, with 23 bases in the middle. The CDR3 extends over 15 amino acids. Germline V CDR1 and CDR2: MNHEY, SVGEGT. The DNA for the CDR3 is TGTGCCAGCACTCCCGGGACCAACCCCGTTGGGGGCTACACCTTC. Translated: CASTPGTNPVGGYTF.

In this sample, this clonotype turned up a few times. The rearrangement joins TRBV18 to TRBJ2-7; unclear D gene. The CDR3 is 13 amino acids. Germline lookup yields CDR1 KGHSH and CDR2 LQKENI. The V and J ends lost 0 bases and 0 bases respectively, with 3 bases between them. Here the CDR3 DNA reads TGTGCCAGCTCACCACCCGCCTCCTACGAGCAGTACTTC. Its translation: CASSPPASYEQYF.

The chain combines TRBV13 with TRBJ1-2; TRBD1 might be the D (5 bases). This CDR3 has 15 residues. Germline CDR1 is PRHDT and CDR2 is FYEKMQ (reference sequence). Trimming removed 5 bases from V and 7 bases from J, with 20 bases in between. For the CDR3, the DNA is TGTGCCAGCAGCCCCGCGCCCCGGGGCAGCGGTGGCTACACCTTC. This encodes CASSPAPRGSGGYTF.

The chain uses TRBV5-1 and TRBJ1-4; TRBD1 agrees at 9 bases. The V gene's germline CDR1 is SGHRS and CDR2 YFSETQ. The CDR3 spans 16 residues. Trimming at V came to 4 bases and at J to 5 bases, leaving 9 bases not matched to a gene. This CDR3 is CASSAAGTGKNEKLFF. The CDR3 DNA reads TGCGCCAGCAGCGCCGCGGGGACAGGGAAAAATGAAAAACTGTTTTTT. Combining the CDR3 with reference TRBV5-1 and TRBJ1-4 gives the whole variable domain KAGVTQTPRYLIKTRGQQVTLSCSPISGHRSVSWYQQTPGQGLQFLFEYFSETQRNKGNFPGRFSGRQFSNSRSEMNVSTLELGDSALYLCASSAAGTGKNEKLFFGSGTQLSVL.

The sample holds many counts of this clonotype. The chain uses TRBV18 and TRBJ2-3, with D uncertain. The CDR3 consists of 12 residues. Germline CDR1 reads KGHSH; CDR2 reads LQKENI. Trimming left V 3 bases short and J 4 bases short, with 5 bases between. The CDR3 here is CASSPGSDTQYF. DNA for the CDR3: TGTGCCAGCTCACCTGGTTCAGATACGCAGTATTTT. Variable domain in full (rest from reference TRBV18 and TRBJ2-3): NAGVMQNPRHLVRRRGQEARLRCSPMKGHSHVYWYRQLPEEGLKFMVYLQKENIIDESGMPKERFSAEFPKEGPSILRIQQVVRGDSAAYFCASSPGSDTQYFGPGTRLTVL.

V is TRBV7-2 and J is TRBJ2-7; 11 bases line up with TRBD2. The ends lost 5 bases at V and 2 bases at J; junction bases unmatched: 5. Germline V gives CDR1 SGHTA, CDR2 FQGNSA. The CDR3 consists of 15 residues. The CDR3 nucleotides are TGTGCCAGCAGCCGACTAGCGGGGAACGCCTACGAGCAGTACTTC. It is translated as CASSRLAGNAYEQYF.

The gene calls are TRBV5-1 and TRBJ2-1; the D call may be TRBD1 or TRBD2 (6 bases each). This CDR3 has 19 residues. CDR1 is SGHRS and CDR2 is YFSETQ in the germline V gene. Trimming stripped 4 bases from V and 0 bases from J, with 23 bases between. This CDR3 reads CASSKGGPGVWSSYNEQFF. DNA for the CDR3: TGCGCCAGCAGCAAGGGGGGCCCGGGGGTTTGGTCCTCCTACAATGAGCAGTTCTTC. Full variable domain (outside the CDR3, taken from reference TRBV5-1 and TRBJ2-1): KAGVTQTPRYLIKTRGQQVTLSCSPISGHRSVSWYQQTPGQGLQFLFEYFSETQRNKGNFPGRFSGRQFSNSRSEMNVSTLELGDSALYLCASSKGGPGVWSSYNEQFFGPGTRLTVL.

The CDR3 DNA follows: TGTGCCAGCAGTCTCTTGGGGTCCTTAAAGACCCAGTACTTC. Translating gives CASSLLGSLKTQYF. The chain recombines TRBV27 with TRBJ2-5; D unresolved. Germline CDR1 and CDR2: MNHEY and SMNVEV (reference sequence). This CDR3 spans 14 amino acids. V dropped 5 bases and J dropped 6 bases, with 16 bases sitting between them.

The chain carries TRBV4-1 and TRBJ2-7; the match to TRBD1 covers 7 bases. The CDR3 sequence is 15 residues long. The germline V gene encodes CDR1 MGHRA and CDR2 YSYEKL. J was trimmed by 6 bases and V by 1 base; bases with no gene match: 9. This chain's CDR3 is CASSQGQGPASEQYV. CDR3 DNA sequence: TGCGCCAGCAGCCAAGGACAGGGCCCCGCTTCCGAGCAGTACGTC.

This sequence joins TRBV5-1 and TRBJ2-5; D remains unclear. CDR3 length: 14 residues. Germline CDR1 reads SGHRS; CDR2 reads YFSETQ. The V gene lost 4 bases and the J gene lost 0 bases, with 10 bases spanning the gap. This chain's CDR3 is CASSDRSYQETQYF. CDR3 nucleotide sequence: TGCGCCAGCAGCGATAGGTCGTACCAAGAGACCCAGTACTTC.

As concerns this clonotype: Being one base from a much bigger clone, this may be a read error. The chain has TRBV7-3 and TRBJ2-1, with TRBD2 identical over 9 bases. This CDR3 has 16 residues. Germline CDR1 SGHTA, CDR2 FQGTGA. CDR3 in DNA: TGTGCCTGCAGCTCCGCGACTAGCGGCGGCTACAATGAGCAGTTCTTC. Amino acid sequence: CACSSATSGGYNEQFF. Drawing the rest from reference TRBV7-3 and TRBJ2-1, the complete variable domain is GAGVSQTPSNKVTEKGKYVELRCDPISGHTALYWYRQSLGQGPEFLIYFQGTGAADDSGLPNDRFFAVRPEGSVSTLKIQRTERGDSAVYLCACSSATSGGYNEQFFGPGTRLTVL.

V is TRBV19 and J is TRBJ1-5; D perhaps matches TRBD1 (5 bases). Germline loops: CDR1 LNHDA, CDR2 SQIVND (reference sequence). Trimming shortened V by 2 bases and J by 3 bases, and 14 bases separated the two germline ends. The CDR3 contains 16 residues. The CDR3 is CASSITRDGNNQPQHF. The CDR3 DNA follows: TGTGCCAGTAGTATAACACGGGACGGAAACAATCAGCCCCAGCATTTT.

The sample holds a few counts of this clonotype. The rearrangement uses TRBV12-3 or TRBV12-4 and TRBJ2-1, with D maybe TRBD2 (6 bases). Deletions cut 5 bases from V and 15 bases from J, with 20 bases between. The CDR3 totals 13 residues. DNA of the CDR3: TGTGCCAGCAGTCCCATCGGGACTTTTAAACGGTTCTTC. Its protein product is CASSPIGTFKRFF.

This clonotype was detected many times. The chain recombines TRBV20-1 with TRBJ2-4, with 9 bases lining up with TRBD1. With V trimmed by 7 bases and J by 4 bases, 5 bases remained unmatched. Germline values: CDR1 DFQATT, CDR2 SNEGSKA (reference sequence). The CDR3 loop spans 13 amino acids. CDR3 protein: CSVPDRGKNIQYF. The CDR3 nucleotides read TGCAGTGTACCGGACAGGGGAAAAAACATTCAGTACTTC.